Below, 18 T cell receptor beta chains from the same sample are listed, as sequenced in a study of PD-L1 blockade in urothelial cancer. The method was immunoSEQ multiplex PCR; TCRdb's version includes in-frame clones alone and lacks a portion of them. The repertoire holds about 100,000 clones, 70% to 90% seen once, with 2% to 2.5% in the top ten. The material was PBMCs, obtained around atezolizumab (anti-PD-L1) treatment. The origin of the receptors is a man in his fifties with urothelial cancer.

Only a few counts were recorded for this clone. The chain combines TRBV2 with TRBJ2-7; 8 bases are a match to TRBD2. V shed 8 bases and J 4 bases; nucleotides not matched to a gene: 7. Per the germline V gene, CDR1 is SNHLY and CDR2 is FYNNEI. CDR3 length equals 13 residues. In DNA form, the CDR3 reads TGTGCCAGCGGGGTCCTAGCGGGTTACGAGCAGTACTTC. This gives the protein CASGVLAGYEQYF. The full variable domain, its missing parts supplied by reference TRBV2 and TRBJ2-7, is EPEVTQTPSHQVTQMGQEVILRCVPISNHLYFYWYRQILGQKVEFLVSFYNNEISEKSEIFDDQFSVERPDGSNFTLKIRSTKLEDSAMYFCASGVLAGYEQYFGPGTRLTVT.

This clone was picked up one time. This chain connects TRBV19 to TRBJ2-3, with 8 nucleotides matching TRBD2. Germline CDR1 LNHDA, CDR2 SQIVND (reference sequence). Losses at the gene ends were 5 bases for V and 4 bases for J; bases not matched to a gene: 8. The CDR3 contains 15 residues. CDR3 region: CASSLSGSIADTQYF. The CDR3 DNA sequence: TGTGCCAGTAGTCTGAGCGGGAGCATCGCAGATACGCAGTATTTT.

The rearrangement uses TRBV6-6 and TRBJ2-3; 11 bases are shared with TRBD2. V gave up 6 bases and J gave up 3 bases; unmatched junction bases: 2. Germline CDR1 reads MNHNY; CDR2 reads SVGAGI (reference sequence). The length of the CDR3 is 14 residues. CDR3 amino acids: CASRRTSGTDTQYF. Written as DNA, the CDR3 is TGTGCCAGCAGGAGGACTAGCGGGACAGATACGCAGTATTTT.

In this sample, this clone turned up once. In nucleotides, the CDR3 is TGTGCCAGCAGCCATCCAACCGGGTCTAATAATTCACCCCTCCACTTT. It specifies CASSHPTGSNNSPLHF. The chain is built from TRBV4-2 and TRBJ1-6; D remains ambiguous. Per the germline V gene, CDR1 is LGHNA and CDR2 is YNFKEQ. This CDR3 has 16 residues. The V end lost 3 bases, the J end lost 5 bases, and 14 bases lay between the germline ends.

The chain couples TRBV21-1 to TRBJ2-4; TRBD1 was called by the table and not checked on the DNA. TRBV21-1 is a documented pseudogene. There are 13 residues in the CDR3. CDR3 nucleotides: TGTGCCAGCATCATATTTCAGGTAAACATTCAGTACTTC. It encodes CASIIFQVNIQYF.

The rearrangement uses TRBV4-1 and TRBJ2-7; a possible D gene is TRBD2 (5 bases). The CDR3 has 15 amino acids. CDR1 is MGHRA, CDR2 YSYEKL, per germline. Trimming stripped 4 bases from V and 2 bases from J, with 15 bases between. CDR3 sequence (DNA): TGCGCCAGCAGCCTGTCCTCGGGATCGACCTACGAGCAGTACTTC. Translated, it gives CASSLSSGSTYEQYF.

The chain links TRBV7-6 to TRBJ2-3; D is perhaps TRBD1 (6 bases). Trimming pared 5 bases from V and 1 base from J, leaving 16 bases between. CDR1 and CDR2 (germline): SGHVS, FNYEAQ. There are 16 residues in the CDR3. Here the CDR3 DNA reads TGTGCCAGCAGCCGAGGGTTGGGGGCCCGCACAGATACGCAGTATTTT. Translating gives CASSRGLGARTDTQYF.

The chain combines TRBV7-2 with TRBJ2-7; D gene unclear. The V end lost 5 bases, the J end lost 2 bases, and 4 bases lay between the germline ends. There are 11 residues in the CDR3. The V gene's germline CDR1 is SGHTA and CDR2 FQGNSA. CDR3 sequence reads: CASSPAYEQYF. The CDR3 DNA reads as TGTGCCAGCAGCCCCGCCTACGAGCAGTACTTC.

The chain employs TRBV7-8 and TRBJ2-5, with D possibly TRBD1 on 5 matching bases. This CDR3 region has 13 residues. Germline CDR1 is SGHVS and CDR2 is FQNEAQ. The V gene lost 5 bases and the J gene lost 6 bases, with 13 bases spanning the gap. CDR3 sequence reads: CASSDRPGKTQYF. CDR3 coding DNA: TGTGCCAGCAGCGACCGGCCAGGGAAGACCCAGTACTTC.

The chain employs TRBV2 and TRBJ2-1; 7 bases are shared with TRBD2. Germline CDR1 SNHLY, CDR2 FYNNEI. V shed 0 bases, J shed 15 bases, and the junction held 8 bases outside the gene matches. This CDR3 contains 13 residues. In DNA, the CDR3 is TGTGCCAGCAGTGAAGCGAGTGCGGGAGAACCGTTCTTC. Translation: CASSEASAGEPFF.

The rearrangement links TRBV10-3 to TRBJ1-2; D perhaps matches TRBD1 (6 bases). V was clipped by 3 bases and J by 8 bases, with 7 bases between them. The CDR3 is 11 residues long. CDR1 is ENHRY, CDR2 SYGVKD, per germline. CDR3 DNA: TGTGCCATCAGTGATGGGGGCGGCTACACCTTC. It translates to CAISDGGGYTF.

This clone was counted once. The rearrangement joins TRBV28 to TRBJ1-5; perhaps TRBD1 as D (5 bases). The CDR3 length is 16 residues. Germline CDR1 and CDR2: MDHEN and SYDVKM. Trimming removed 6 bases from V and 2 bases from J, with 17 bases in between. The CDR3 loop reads CASRQRWGEGNQPQHF. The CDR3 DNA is TGTGCCAGCAGACAGAGGTGGGGCGAGGGCAATCAGCCCCAGCATTTT. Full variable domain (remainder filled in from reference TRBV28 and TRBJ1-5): DVKVTQSSRYLVKRTGEKVFLECVQDMDHENMFWYRQDPGLGLRLIYFSYDVKMKEKGDIPEGYSVSREKKERFSLILESASTNQTSMYLCASRQRWGEGNQPQHFGDGTRLSIL.

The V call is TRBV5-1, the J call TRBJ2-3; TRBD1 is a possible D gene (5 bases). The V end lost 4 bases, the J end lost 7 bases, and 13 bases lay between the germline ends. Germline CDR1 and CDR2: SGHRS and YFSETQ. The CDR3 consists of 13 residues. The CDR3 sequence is CASSTRTPNTQYF. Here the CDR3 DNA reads TGCGCCAGCAGCACGAGGACACCGAATACGCAGTATTTT.

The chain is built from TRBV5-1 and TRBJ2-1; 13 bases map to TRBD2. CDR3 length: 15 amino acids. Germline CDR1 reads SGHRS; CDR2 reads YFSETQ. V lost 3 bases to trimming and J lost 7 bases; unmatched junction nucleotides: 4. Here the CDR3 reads CASSWTSGSSNEQFF. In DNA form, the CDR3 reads TGCGCCAGCAGCTGGACTAGCGGGAGTTCGAATGAGCAGTTCTTC.

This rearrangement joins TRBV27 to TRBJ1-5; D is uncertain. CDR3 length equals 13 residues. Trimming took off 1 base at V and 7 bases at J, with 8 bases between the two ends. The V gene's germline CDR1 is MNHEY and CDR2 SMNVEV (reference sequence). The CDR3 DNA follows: TGTGCCAGCAGTTTATGGGGAGGGCAGCCCCAGCATTTT. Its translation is CASSLWGGQPQHF.

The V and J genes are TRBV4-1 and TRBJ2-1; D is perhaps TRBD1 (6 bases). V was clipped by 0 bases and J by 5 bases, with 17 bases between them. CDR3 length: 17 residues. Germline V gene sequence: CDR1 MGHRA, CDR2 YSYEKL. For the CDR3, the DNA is TGCGCCAGCAGCCAAGATACGAGCCAGGGGTTTAACAATGAGCAGTTCTTC. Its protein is CASSQDTSQGFNNEQFF.

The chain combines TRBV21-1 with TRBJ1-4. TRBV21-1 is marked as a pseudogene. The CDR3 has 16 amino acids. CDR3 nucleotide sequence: TGTGCCAGCATCAAACGGGTTCTCCGAGGCGATGAAAAACTGTTTTTT. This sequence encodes CASIKRVLRGDEKLFF.

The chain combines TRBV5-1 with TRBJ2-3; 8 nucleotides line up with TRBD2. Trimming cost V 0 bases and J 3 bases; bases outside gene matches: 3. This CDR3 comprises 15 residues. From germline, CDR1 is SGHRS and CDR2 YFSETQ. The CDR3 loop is CASSLGASGTDTQYF. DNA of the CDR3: TGCGCCAGCAGCTTGGGTGCTAGCGGGACAGATACGCAGTATTTT.